This T cell receptor beta chain was found in a study of cytomegalovirus exposure and HLA in healthy donors. About the study: Samples from HLA-typed donors yielded about 85 million unique TCRs in an early data release. Study conclusions and caveats: Sequencing had likely introduced a cluster of highly shared sequence variants as an artifact.

Note on this clone: The antigen is undetermined.

PCR employed 60 Vbeta and 13 Jbeta primers. This table comes from immunoSEQ multiplex PCR, and its TCRdb copy is limited to in-frame clones, with some not included. The sample has 60,000 to 85,000 clones, roughly 82% seen once. This CDR3 has 15 amino acids. The V segment lost 6 bases and the J segment 13 bases; nucleotides outside the gene matches: 14. Germline values: CDR1 SGDLS, CDR2 YYNGEE. The sequence was collected from a male donor in good health and CMV-seropositive. Sequencing was done on a sample of PBMCs. The chain combines TRBV9 with TRBJ1-6; 9 bases align to TRBD1. The CDR3 loop is CASTRGGDRVTPLHF. DNA of the CDR3: TGTGCCAGCACCCGAGGGGGGGACAGGGTTACTCCCCTCCACTTT.